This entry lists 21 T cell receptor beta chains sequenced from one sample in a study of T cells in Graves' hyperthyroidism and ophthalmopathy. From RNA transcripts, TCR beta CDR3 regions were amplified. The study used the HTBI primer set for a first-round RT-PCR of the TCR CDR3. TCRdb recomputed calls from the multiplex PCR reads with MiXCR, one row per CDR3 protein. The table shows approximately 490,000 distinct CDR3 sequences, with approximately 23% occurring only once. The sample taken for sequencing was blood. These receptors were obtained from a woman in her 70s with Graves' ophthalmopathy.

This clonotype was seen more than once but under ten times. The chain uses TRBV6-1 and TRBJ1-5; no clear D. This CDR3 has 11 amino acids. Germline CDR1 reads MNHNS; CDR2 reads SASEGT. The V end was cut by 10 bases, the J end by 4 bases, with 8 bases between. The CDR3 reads CATQQNQPQHF. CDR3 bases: TGTGCCACACAGCAGAATCAGCCCCAGCATTTT.

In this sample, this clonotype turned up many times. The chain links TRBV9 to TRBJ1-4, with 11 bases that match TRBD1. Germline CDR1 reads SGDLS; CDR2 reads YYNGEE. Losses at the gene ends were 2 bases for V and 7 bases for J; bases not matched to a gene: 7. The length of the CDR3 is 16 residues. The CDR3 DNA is TGTGCCAGCAGCGTCGGAGGACAGGGGGCATCTGAAAAACTGTTTTTT. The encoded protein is CASSVGGQGASEKLFF. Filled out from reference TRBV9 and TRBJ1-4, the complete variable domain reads DSGVTQTPKHLITATGQRVTLRCSPRSGDLSVYWYQQSLDQGLQFLIQYYNGEERAKGNILERFSAQQFPDLHSELNLSSLELGDSALYFCASSVGGQGASEKLFFGSGTQLSVL.

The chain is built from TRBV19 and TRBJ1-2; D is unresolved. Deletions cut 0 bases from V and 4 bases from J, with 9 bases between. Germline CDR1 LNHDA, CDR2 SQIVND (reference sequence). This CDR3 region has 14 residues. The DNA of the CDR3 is TGTGCCAGTAGTATAGAAGGCGGCTCCTATGGCTACACCTTC. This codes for CASSIEGGSYGYTF.

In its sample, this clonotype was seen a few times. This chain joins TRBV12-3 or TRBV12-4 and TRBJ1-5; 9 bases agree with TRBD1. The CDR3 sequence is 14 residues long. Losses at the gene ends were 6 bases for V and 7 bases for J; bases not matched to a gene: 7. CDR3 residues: CASRQTGGSQPQHF. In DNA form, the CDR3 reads TGTGCCAGCAGACAGACAGGGGGGTCCCAGCCCCAGCATTTT.

CDR3 coding DNA: TGTGCCAGCAGCTCTTTAGCCAGGGTCGCTGGAAACACCATATATTTT. The encoded protein is CASSSLARVAGNTIYF. The chain recombines TRBV13 with TRBJ1-3, with D possibly TRBD1 on 5 matching bases. The CDR3 length is 16 residues. V was pared by 4 bases and J by 2 bases, with 15 bases between. Germline assignment: CDR1 PRHDT and CDR2 FYEKMQ (reference sequence). Variable domain in full (rest from reference TRBV13 and TRBJ1-3): AAGVIQSPRHLIKEKRETATLKCYPIPRHDTVYWYQQGPGQDPQFLISFYEKMQSDKGSIPDRFSAQQFSDYHSELNMSSLELGDSALYFCASSSLARVAGNTIYFGEGSWLTVV.

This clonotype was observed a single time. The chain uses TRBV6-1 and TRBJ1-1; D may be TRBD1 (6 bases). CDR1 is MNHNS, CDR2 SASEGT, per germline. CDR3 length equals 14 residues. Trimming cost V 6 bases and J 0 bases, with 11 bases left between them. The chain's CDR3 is CASRRGVMNTEAFF. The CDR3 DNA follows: TGTGCCAGCAGAAGGGGGGTAATGAACACTGAAGCTTTCTTT.

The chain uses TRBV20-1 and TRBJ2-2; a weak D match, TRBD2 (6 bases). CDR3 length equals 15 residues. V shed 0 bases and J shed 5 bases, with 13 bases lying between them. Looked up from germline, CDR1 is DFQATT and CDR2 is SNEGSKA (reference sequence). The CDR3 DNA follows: TGCAGTGCTAGAGATCGGGGGTGGTGGACCGGGGAGCTGTTTTTT. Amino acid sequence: CSARDRGWWTGELFF.

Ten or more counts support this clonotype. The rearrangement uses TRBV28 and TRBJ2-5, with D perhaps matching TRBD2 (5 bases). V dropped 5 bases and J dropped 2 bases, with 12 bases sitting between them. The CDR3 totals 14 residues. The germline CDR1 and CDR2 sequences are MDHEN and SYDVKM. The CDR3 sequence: CASSPGLFQETQYF. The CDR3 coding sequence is TGTGCCAGCAGTCCTGGACTGTTTCAAGAGACCCAGTACTTC.

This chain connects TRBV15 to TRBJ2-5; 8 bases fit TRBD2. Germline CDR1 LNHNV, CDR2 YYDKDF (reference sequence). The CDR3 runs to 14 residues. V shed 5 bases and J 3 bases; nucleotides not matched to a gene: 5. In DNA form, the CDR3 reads TGTGCCACCAGCGGGATAGCGGGAAAAGAGACCCAGTACTTC. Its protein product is CATSGIAGKETQYF. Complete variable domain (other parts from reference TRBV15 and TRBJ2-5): DAMVIQNPRYQVTQFGKPVTLSCSQTLNHNVMYWYQQKSSQAPKLLFHYYDKDFNNEADTPDNFQSRRPNTSFCFLDIRSPGLGDTAMYLCATSGIAGKETQYFGPGTRLLVL.

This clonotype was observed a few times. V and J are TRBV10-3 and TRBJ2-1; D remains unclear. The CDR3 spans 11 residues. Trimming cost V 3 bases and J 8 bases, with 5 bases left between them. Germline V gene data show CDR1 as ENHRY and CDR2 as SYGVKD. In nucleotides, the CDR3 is TGTGCCATCAGTGACGGGCATGAGCAGTTCTTC. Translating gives CAISDGHEQFF.

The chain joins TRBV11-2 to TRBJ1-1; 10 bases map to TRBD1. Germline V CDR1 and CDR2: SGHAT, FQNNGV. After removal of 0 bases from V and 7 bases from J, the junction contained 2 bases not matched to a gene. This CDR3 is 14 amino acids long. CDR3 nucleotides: TGTGCCAGCAGCTTAGATTGGACAGGGGGTGAAGCTTTCTTT. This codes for CASSLDWTGGEAFF.

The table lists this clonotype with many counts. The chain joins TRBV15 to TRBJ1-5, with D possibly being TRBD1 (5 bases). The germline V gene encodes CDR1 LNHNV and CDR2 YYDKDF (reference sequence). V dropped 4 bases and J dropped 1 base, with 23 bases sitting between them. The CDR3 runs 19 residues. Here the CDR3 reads CATSIGHRALTQSNQPQHF. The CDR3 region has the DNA TGTGCCACCAGCATTGGACACAGAGCACTGACACAAAGCAATCAGCCCCAGCATTTT.

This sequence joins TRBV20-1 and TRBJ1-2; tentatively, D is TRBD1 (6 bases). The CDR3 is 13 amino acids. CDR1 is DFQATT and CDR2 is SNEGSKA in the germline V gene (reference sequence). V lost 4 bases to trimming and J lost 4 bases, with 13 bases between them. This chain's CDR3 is CSAKAGTIYGYTF. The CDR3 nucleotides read TGCAGTGCTAAGGCCGGGACAATCTATGGCTACACCTTC.

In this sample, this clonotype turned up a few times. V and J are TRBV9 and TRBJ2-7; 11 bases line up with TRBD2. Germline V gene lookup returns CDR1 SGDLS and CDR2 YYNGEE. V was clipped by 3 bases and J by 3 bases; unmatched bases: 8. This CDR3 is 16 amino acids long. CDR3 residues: CASSGGAGTSGYEQYF. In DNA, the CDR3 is TGTGCCAGCAGCGGCGGGGCCGGGACTAGCGGCTACGAGCAGTACTTC.

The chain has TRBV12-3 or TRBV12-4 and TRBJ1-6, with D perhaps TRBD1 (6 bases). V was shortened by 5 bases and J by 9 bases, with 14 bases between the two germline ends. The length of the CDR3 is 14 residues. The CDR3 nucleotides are TGTGCCAGCAGTCGATGGGGGGGCGGTTCACCCCTCCACTTT. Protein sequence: CASSRWGGGSPLHF.

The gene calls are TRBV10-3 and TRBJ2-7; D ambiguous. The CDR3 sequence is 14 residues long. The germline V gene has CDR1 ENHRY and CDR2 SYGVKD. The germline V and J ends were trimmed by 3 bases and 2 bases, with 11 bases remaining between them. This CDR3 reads CAISDAAPAYEQYF. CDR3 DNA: TGTGCCATCAGTGACGCCGCACCGGCCTACGAGCAGTACTTC.

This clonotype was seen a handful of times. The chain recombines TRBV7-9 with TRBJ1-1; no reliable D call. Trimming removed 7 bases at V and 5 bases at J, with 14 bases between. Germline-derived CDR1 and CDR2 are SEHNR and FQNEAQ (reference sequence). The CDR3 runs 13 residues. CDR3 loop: CASTLLFGTEAFF. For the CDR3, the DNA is TGTGCCAGCACCCTCTTGTTTGGGACTGAAGCTTTCTTT. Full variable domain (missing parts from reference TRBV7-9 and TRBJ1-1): DTGVSQNPRHKITKRGQNVTFRCDPISEHNRLYWYRQTLGQGPEFLTYFQNEAQLEKSRLLSDRFSAERPKGSFSTLEIQRTEQGDSAMYLCASTLLFGTEAFFGQGTRLTVV.

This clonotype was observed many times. CDR3 DNA: TGTGCCAGCAGTAGCGGGAGGGACACAGATACGCAGTATTTT. Its translation is CASSSGRDTDTQYF. This chain connects TRBV11-2 to TRBJ2-3, with 11 bases matching TRBD2. Germline CDR1 is SGHAT and CDR2 is FQNNGV. V lost 6 bases and J lost 2; bases outside the gene matches: 1. The CDR3 totals 14 residues.

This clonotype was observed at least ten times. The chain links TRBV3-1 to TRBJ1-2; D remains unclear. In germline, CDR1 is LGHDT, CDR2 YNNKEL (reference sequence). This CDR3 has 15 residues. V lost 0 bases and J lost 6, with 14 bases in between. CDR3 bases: TGTGCCAGCAGCCAAGATCGGACGGGCTGGGATGGCTACACCTTC. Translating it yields CASSQDRTGWDGYTF.

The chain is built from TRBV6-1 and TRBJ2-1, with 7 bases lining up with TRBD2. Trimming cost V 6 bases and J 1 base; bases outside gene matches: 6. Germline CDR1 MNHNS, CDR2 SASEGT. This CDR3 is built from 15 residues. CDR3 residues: CASSPLGGSYNEQFF. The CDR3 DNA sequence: TGTGCCAGCAGCCCCCTGGGAGGGTCCTACAATGAGCAGTTCTTC.

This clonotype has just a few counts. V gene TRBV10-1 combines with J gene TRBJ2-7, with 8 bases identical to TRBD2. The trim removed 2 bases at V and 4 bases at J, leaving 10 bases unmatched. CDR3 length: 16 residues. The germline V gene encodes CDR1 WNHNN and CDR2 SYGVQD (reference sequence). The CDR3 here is CASSEARTSWMYEQYF. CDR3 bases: TGCGCCAGCAGTGAGGCAAGGACTAGCTGGATGTACGAGCAGTACTTC.